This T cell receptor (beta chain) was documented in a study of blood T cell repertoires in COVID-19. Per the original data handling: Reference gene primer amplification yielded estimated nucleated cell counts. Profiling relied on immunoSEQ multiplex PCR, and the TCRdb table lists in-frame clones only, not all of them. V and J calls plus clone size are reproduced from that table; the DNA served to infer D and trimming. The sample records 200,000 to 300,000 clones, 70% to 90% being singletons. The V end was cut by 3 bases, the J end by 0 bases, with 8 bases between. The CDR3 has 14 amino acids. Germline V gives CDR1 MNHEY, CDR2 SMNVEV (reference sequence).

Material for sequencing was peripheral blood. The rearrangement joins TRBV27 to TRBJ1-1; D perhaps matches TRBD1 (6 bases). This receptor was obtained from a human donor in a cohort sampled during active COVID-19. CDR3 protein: CASSFRGMNTEAFF. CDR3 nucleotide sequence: TGTGCCAGCAGTTTCAGGGGCATGAACACTGAAGCTTTCTTT.